This TCR beta chain was recovered during a study of response to subunit inactivated influenza vaccine. TCRdb fed the RT-PCR reads into MiXCR, producing one record per CDR3 protein. The sample lists approximately 530,000 distinct CDR3 sequences, around 13% occurring once. This clonotype was found a few times. One end of the junction is discordant with germline, which a read error may explain. Germline V lookup: CDR1 SEHNR, CDR2 FQNEAQ (reference sequence). CDR3 size: 12 residues. The specimen was PBMCs from blood, collected around seven weeks after vaccination. The clonotype originates from a man aged 45-65 years who received an inactivated influenza vaccine. J is TRBJ2-3 and V is TRBV7-9; TRBD1 is a possible D gene (6 bases). CDR3 protein: CASNNGRDRGNF. As DNA, the CDR3 is TGTGCCAGCAACAACGGGCGCGATAGGGGGAATTTT. Using reference TRBV7-9 and TRBJ2-3 for the parts outside the CDR3, the full variable domain is DTGVSQNPRHKITKRGQNVTFRCDPISEHNRLYWYRQTLGQGPEFLTYFQNEAQLEKSRLLSDRFSAERPKGSFSTLEIQRTEQGDSAMYLCASNNGRDRGNFGPGTRLTVL.